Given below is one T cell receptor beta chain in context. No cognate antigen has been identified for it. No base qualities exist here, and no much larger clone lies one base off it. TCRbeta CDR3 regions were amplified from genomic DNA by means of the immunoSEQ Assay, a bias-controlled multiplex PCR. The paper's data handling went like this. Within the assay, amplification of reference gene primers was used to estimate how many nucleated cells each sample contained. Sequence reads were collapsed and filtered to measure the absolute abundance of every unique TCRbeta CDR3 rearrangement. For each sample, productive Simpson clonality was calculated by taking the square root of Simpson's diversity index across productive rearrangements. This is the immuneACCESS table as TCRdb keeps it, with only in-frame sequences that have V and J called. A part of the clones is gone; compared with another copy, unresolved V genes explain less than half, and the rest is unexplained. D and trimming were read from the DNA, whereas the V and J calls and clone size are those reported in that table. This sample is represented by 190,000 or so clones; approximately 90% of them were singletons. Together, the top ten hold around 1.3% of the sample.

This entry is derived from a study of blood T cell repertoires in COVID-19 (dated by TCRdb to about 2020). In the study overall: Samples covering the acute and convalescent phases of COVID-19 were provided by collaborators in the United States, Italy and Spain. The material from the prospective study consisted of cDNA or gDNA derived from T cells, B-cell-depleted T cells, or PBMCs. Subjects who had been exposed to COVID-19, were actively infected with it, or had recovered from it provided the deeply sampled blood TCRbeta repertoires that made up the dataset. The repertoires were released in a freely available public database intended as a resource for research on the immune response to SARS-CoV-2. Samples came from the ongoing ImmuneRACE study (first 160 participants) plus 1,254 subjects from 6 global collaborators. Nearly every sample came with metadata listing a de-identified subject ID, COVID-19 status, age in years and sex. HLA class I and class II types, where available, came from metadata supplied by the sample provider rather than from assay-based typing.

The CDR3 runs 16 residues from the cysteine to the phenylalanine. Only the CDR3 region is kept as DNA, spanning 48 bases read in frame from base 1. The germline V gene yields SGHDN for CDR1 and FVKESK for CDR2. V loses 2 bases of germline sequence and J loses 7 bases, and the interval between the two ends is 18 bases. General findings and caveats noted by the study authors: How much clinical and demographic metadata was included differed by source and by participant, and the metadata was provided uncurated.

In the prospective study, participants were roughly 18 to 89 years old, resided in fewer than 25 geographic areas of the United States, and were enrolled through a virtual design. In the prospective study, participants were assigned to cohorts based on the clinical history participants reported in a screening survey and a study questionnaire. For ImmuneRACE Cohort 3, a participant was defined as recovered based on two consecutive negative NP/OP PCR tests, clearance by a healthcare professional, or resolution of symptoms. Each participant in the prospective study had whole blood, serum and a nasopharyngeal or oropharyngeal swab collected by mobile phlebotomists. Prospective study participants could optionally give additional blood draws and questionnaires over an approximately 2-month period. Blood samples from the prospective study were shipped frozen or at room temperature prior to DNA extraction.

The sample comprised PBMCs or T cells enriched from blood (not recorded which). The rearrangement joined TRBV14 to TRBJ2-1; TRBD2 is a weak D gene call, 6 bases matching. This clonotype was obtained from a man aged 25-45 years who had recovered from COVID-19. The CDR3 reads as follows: CASSQKAGWAGNEQFF. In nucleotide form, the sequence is TGTGCCAGCAGCCAAAAAGCGGGCTGGGCGGGGAATGAGCAGTTCTTC.